These 21 T cell receptor beta chains originate from one sample sequenced in a study of persistence of HIV-infected CD4 T cells. These receptors are not linked to any known antigen. Cells were stimulated nonspecifically with anti-CD3/anti-CD28 magnetic beads. Sorting selected CD4+ T cells upregulating both CD40 ligand and CD69. The libraries were made with immunoSEQ version 4 in survey mode. TCRdb's copy holds only in-frame clones and misses some; the assay was immunoSEQ multiplex PCR. The table lists about 45,000 clones, over 80% of them singletons. Here the sequenced sample was CD4+ T cells sorted from PBMCs after approximately 19-hour stimulation, taken from a patient who received antiretroviral therapy. Source of these receptors: an adult woman with HIV who was CMV-seropositive.

The chain links TRBV9 to TRBJ2-7; the D is unclear. The CDR3 contains 16 residues. Trimming removed 0 bases at V and 0 bases at J, with 13 bases between. The germline CDR1 and CDR2 sequences are SGDLS and YYNGEE. The DNA for the CDR3 is TGTGCCAGCAGCGTAGACTTGGGCAGGAGCTCCTACGAGCAGTACTTC. It yields the protein CASSVDLGRSSYEQYF.

The chain recombines TRBV10-1 with TRBJ2-5; D may match TRBD1 or TRBD2 (5 bases each). From germline, CDR1 is WNHNN and CDR2 SYGVQD (reference sequence). CDR3 length equals 14 residues. Trimming shortened V by 3 bases and J by 0 bases, and 8 bases separated the two germline ends. The CDR3: CASSDLGHQETQYF. The CDR3 DNA sequence: TGCGCCAGCAGTGACCTGGGACACCAAGAGACCCAGTACTTC.

This chain connects TRBV5-4 to TRBJ2-5; 9 positions agree with TRBD1. The junction had 7 bases not matched to a gene; V was cut back by 0 bases and J by 1 base. Germline loops: CDR1 SGHNT, CDR2 YYREEE (reference sequence). There are 17 residues in the CDR3. The CDR3 DNA follows: TGTGCCAGCAGCTTGGTGGGGGGGACAGGGTTCCAAGAGACCCAGTACTTC. Protein product: CASSLVGGTGFQETQYF.

This chain connects TRBV7-2 to TRBJ1-3; 9 bases are a match to TRBD1. Germline V CDR1 and CDR2: SGHTA, FQGNSA. With V trimmed by 5 bases and J by 4 bases, 9 bases remained unmatched. The CDR3 totals 16 residues. In DNA form, the CDR3 reads TGTGCCAGCAGCCCTCAACCACAGGGGGCCGGAAACACCATATATTTT. Residues: CASSPQPQGAGNTIYF.

The chain combines TRBV10-3 with TRBJ2-6, with 7 nucleotides matching TRBD2. Trimming took 2 bases from V and 4 from J; bases not matched to a gene: 8. Germline-derived CDR1 and CDR2 are ENHRY and SYGVKD. This CDR3 has 17 amino acids. This CDR3 is CAISEAWGGNGANVLTF. As DNA, the CDR3 is TGTGCCATCAGTGAGGCCTGGGGGGGTAACGGGGCCAACGTCCTGACTTTC.

CDR3 coding DNA: TGTGCCAGCAGCGCTTCGAACACCGGGGAGCTGTTTTTT. Its translation: CASSASNTGELFF. This chain links TRBV9 with TRBJ2-2; the D is unclear. Trimming cost V 3 bases and J 0 bases, with 3 bases left between them. The CDR3 spans 13 residues. Germline V gives CDR1 SGDLS, CDR2 YYNGEE. Full variable domain (remainder filled in from reference TRBV9 and TRBJ2-2): DSGVTQTPKHLITATGQRVTLRCSPRSGDLSVYWYQQSLDQGLQFLIQYYNGEERAKGNILERFSAQQFPDLHSELNLSSLELGDSALYFCASSASNTGELFFGEGSRLTVL.

The genes are TRBV18 and TRBJ1-2, with D possibly TRBD1 on 5 matching bases. The germline gives CDR1 KGHSH, CDR2 LQKENI. V was shortened by 2 bases and J by 3 bases, with 7 bases between the two germline ends. This CDR3 is 13 amino acids long. The DNA for the CDR3 is TGTGCCAGCTCACCAGGGGGGGACTATGGCTACACCTTC. Amino acid sequence: CASSPGGDYGYTF.

The chain joins TRBV30 to TRBJ1-2; 8 bases match TRBD1. Germline CDR1 and CDR2: GTSNPN and SVGIG (reference sequence). This CDR3 is built from 15 residues. V gave up 4 bases and J gave up 8 bases; unmatched junction bases: 15. The CDR3 loop is CAWIKMGQGANGYTF. In nucleotides, the CDR3 is TGTGCCTGGATAAAGATGGGGCAGGGGGCGAACGGCTACACCTTC.

The chain joins TRBV5-4 to TRBJ2-2, with 8 bases lining up with TRBD1. The V segment lost 3 bases and the J segment 2 bases; nucleotides outside the gene matches: 3. The CDR3 has 15 residues. Germline V gives CDR1 SGHNT, CDR2 YYREEE (reference sequence). CDR3 protein: CASSSGQVNTGELFF. The CDR3, as DNA: TGTGCCAGCAGCTCGGGACAGGTCAACACCGGGGAGCTGTTTTTT.

V gene TRBV7-8 combines with J gene TRBJ2-1; 11 bases map to TRBD2. Germline V gene data show CDR1 as SGHVS and CDR2 as FQNEAQ. This CDR3 contains 15 residues. Unmatched junction bases numbered 2, after V lost 5 bases and J lost 2 bases. For the CDR3, the DNA is TGTGCCAGCAGCCGGGGACTAGCGGCCTACAATGAGCAGTTCTTC. Amino acid sequence: CASSRGLAAYNEQFF.

This chain links TRBV18 with TRBJ1-6; D ambiguous. This CDR3 contains 13 residues. Germline CDR1 is KGHSH and CDR2 is LQKENI. Trimming removed 4 bases at V and 8 bases at J, with 9 bases between. This CDR3 is CASSQSGDSPLHF. The CDR3 DNA is TGTGCCAGCTCACAATCTGGTGATTCACCCCTCCACTTT.

The chain uses TRBV28 and TRBJ2-2; D perhaps matches TRBD2 (5 bases). The V and J ends lost 3 bases and 4 bases respectively, with 24 bases between them. Germline lookup yields CDR1 MDHEN and CDR2 SYDVKM. The CDR3 runs 19 residues. The CDR3 nucleotides read TGTGCCAGCAGTTTGATCACTTCGCTAGGGAGCCCCGTCACCGGGGAGCTGTTTTTT. It specifies CASSLITSLGSPVTGELFF.

This chain joins TRBV6-5 and TRBJ2-7, with 11 bases matching TRBD2. The junction had 7 bases not matched to a gene; V was cut back by 8 bases and J by 4 bases. Germline-derived CDR1 and CDR2 are MNHEY and SVGAGI. The CDR3 runs 14 residues. In nucleotides, the CDR3 is TGTGCCAGCGGAACTAGCGGGGGATTTTACGAGCAGTACTTC. Translated, it gives CASGTSGGFYEQYF.

The chain links TRBV3-1 (or the pseudogene TRBV3-2) to TRBJ1-5; D not resolved. The CDR3 is 16 residues long. Looked up from germline, CDR1 is LGHDT and CDR2 is YNNKEL (reference sequence). Trimming shortened V by 5 bases and J by 3 bases, and 17 bases separated the two germline ends. CDR3 protein: CASSSRSVGYNQPQHF. CDR3 sequence (DNA): TGTGCCAGCAGCTCAAGGTCGGTGGGGTACAATCAGCCCCAGCATTTT.

The chain couples TRBV10-1 to TRBJ2-5; either TRBD1 or TRBD2 may fit D (6 bases each). This CDR3 contains 14 residues. CDR1 is WNHNN, CDR2 SYGVQD, per germline (reference sequence). Deletions cut 0 bases from V and 7 bases from J, with 12 bases between. The CDR3: CASSESSGGGTQYF. The CDR3 DNA reads TGCGCCAGCAGTGAGTCGTCTGGAGGGGGGACCCAGTACTTC.

The chain has TRBV24-1 and TRBJ2-2; possible D gene TRBD2, 6 bases. V lost 3 bases and J 5 bases, leaving 9 bases between the germline ends. The CDR3 loop spans 14 amino acids. Germline V lookup: CDR1 KGHDR, CDR2 SFDVKD. The CDR3, as DNA: TGTGCCACCAGTGATCAGGGAGGAACCGGGGAGCTGTTTTTT. This sequence encodes CATSDQGGTGELFF.

The V gene is TRBV24-1, the J gene TRBJ2-2, with 13 positions matching TRBD2. The CDR3 spans 18 residues. The V segment lost 4 bases and the J segment 4 bases; nucleotides outside the gene matches: 8. The germline CDR1 and CDR2 sequences are KGHDR and SFDVKD. This chain's CDR3 is CATSDPTSGGPGTGELFF. The DNA for the CDR3 is TGTGCCACCAGTGACCCGACTAGCGGGGGGCCGGGCACCGGGGAGCTGTTTTTT.

This clone was found once. The rearrangement links TRBV9 to TRBJ1-2; D is possibly TRBD1 (6 bases). Trimming removed 3 bases at V and 8 bases at J, with 17 bases between. The CDR3 totals 14 residues. Germline V lookup: CDR1 SGDLS, CDR2 YYNGEE. The CDR3 is CASSEPTGLGGYTF. CDR3 DNA sequence: TGTGCCAGCAGCGAGCCTACAGGGCTCGGCGGCTACACCTTC.

This sequence joins TRBV18 and TRBJ2-4; D is unresolved. V gave up 2 bases and J gave up 5 bases, with 4 bases separating them. In germline, CDR1 is KGHSH, CDR2 LQKENI. The CDR3 length is 12 residues. CDR3 region: CASSPKENIQYF. The CDR3 coding sequence is TGTGCCAGCTCACCAAAGGAAAACATTCAGTACTTC.

V gene TRBV14 combines with J gene TRBJ2-1; 7 nucleotides agree with TRBD2. The CDR3 length is 16 residues. J gave up 4 bases and V 4 bases, and 10 bases lay outside the gene matches. Looked up from germline, CDR1 is SGHDN and CDR2 is FVKESK. The CDR3 sequence: CASSPLDGRGYNEQFF. The CDR3 DNA is TGTGCCAGCAGCCCCTTAGATGGGCGGGGGTACAATGAGCAGTTCTTC.

This chain links TRBV7-6 with TRBJ2-3; D is undetermined. The CDR3 contains 13 residues. V dropped 3 bases and J dropped 2 bases, with 6 bases sitting between them. From germline, CDR1 is SGHVS and CDR2 FNYEAQ. The CDR3 DNA reads TGTGCCAGCAGCTTTGGGAACACAGATACGCAGTATTTT. This codes for CASSFGNTDTQYF.